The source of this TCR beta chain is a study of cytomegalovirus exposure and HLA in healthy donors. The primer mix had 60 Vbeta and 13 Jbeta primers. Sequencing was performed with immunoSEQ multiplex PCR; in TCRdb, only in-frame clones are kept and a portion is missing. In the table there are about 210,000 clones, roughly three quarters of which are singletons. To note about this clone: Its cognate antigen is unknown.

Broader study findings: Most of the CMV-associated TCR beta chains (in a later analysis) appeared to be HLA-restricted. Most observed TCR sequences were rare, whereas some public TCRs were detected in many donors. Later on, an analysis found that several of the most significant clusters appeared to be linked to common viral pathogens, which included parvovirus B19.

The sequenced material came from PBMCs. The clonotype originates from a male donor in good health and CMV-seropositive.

In nucleotides, the CDR3 is TGTGCCAGCGGAAGTAGGAAGCTCCGAAGCGGGGCGAACACAGATACGCAGTATTTT. Protein product: CASGSRKLRSGANTDTQYF. The chain couples TRBV28 to TRBJ2-3; 7 bases fit TRBD2. Per the germline V gene, CDR1 is MDHEN and CDR2 is SYDVKM. The CDR3 is made up of 19 amino acids. V was clipped by 8 bases and J by 2 bases; unmatched bases: 22.